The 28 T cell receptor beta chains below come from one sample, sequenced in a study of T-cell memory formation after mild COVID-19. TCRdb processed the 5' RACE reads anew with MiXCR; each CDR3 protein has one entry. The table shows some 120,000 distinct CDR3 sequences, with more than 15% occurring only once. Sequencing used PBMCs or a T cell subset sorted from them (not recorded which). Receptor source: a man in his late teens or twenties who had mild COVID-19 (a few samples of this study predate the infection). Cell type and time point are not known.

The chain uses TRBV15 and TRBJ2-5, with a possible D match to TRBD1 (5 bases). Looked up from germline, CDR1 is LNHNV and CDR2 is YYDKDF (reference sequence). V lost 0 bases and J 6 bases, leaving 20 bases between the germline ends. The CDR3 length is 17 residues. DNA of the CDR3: TGTGCCACCAGCAGAGATCAGGGCCGCCGCTGGTGGAAGACCCAGTACTTC. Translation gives CATSRDQGRRWWKTQYF.

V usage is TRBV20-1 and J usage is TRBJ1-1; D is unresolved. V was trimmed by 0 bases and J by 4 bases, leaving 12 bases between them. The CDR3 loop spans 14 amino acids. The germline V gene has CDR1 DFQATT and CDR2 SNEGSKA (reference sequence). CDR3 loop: CSARDLYGSTEAFF. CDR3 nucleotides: TGCAGTGCTAGAGATCTGTACGGTAGCACTGAAGCTTTCTTT.

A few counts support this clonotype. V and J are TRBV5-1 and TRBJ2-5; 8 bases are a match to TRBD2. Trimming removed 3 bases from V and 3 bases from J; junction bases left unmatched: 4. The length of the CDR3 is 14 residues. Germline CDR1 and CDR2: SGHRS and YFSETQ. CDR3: CASSSAGGKETQYF. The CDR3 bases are TGCGCCAGCAGCTCCGCGGGGGGAAAAGAGACCCAGTACTTC.

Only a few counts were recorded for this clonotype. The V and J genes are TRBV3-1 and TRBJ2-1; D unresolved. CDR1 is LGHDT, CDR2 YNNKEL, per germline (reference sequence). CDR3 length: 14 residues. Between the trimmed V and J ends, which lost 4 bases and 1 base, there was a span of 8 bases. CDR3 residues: CASSRTESYNEQFF. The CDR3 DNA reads TGTGCCAGCAGCCGTACAGAGTCCTACAATGAGCAGTTCTTC.

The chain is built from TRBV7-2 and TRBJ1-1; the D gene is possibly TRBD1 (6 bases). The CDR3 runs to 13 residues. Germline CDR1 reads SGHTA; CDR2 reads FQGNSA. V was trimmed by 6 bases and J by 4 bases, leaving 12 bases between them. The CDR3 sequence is CASSSQGITEAFF. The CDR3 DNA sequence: TGTGCCAGCAGTTCACAGGGTATCACTGAAGCTTTCTTT.

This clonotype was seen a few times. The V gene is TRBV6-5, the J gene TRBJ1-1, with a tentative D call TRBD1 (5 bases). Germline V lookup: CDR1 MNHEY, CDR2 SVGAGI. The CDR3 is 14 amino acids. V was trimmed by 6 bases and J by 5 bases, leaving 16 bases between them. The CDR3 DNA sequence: TGTGCCAGCAGCATCCCGGGGAGGGGAACTGAAGCTTTCTTT. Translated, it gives CASSIPGRGTEAFF.

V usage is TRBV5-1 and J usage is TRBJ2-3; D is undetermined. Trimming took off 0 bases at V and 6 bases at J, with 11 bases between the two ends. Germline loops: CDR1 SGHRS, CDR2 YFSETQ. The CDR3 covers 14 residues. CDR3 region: CASSLAVVTDTQYF. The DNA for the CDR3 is TGCGCCAGCAGCTTGGCCGTGGTGACGGATACGCAGTATTTT.

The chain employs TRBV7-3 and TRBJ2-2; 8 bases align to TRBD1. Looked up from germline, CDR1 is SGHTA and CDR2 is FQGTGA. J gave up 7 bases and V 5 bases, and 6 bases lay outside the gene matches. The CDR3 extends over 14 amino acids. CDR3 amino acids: CASSPTGGVGELFF. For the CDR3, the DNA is TGTGCCAGCAGCCCCACAGGGGGAGTCGGGGAGCTGTTTTTT.

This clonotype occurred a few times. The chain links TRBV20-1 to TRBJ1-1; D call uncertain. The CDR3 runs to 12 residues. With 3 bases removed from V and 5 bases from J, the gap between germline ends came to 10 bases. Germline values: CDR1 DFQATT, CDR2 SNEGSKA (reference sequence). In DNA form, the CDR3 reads TGCAGTGCTAGGGAAGCTCTAACTGAAGCTTTCTTT. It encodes CSAREALTEAFF.

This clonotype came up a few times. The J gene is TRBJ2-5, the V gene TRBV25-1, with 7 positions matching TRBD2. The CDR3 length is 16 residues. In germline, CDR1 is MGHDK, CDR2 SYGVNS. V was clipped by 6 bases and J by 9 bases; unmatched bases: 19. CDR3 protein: CASSGAGLAGVGAQYF. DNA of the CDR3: TGTGCCAGCAGCGGGGCAGGACTCGCGGGGGTTGGAGCCCAGTACTTC.

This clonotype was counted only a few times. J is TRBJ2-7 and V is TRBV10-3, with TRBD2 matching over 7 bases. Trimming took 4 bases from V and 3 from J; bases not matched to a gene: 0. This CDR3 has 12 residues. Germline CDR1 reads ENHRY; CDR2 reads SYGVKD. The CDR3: CAISGTSYEQYV. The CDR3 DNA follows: TGTGCCATCAGTGGGACTAGCTACGAGCAGTACGTC.

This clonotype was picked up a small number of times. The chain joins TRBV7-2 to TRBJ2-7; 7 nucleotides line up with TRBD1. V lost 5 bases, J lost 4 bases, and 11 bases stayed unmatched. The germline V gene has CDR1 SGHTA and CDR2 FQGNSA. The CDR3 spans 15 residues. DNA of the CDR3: TGTGCCAGCAGCCCTACCTCAGGGGGACAATACGAGCAGTACTTC. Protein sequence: CASSPTSGGQYEQYF.

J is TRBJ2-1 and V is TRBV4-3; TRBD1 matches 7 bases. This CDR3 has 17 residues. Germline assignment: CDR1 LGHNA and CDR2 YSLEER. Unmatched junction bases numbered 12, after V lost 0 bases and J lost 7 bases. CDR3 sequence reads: CASSQEGETGFRNEQFF. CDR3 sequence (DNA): TGCGCCAGCAGCCAAGAGGGCGAGACAGGGTTTAGAAATGAGCAGTTCTTC.

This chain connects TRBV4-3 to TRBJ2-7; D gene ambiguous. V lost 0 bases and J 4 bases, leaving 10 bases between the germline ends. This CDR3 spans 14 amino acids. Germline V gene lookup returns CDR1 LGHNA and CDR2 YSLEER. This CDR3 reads CASSQEPGRYEQYF. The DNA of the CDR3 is TGCGCCAGCAGCCAAGAACCCGGCCGGTACGAGCAGTACTTC.

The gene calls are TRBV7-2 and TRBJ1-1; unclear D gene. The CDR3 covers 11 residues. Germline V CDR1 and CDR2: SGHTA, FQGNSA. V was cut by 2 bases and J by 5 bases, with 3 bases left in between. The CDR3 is CASSLRTEAFF. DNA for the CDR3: TGTGCCAGCAGCTTACGTACTGAAGCTTTCTTT.

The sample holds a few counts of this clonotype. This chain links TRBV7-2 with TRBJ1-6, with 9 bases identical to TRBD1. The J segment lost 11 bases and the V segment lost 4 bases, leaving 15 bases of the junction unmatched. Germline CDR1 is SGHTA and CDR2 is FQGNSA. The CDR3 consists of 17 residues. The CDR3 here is CASSSIASGTGSPPLHF. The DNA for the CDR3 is TGTGCCAGCAGCTCGATTGCCTCCGGGACAGGGTCCCCACCCCTCCACTTT.

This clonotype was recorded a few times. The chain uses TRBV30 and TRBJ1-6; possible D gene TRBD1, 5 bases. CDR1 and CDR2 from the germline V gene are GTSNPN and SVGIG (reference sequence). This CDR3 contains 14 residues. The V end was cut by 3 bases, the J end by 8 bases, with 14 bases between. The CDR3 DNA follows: TGTGCCTGGAGCCTGACAGACTCCGATTCACCCCTCCACTTT. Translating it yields CAWSLTDSDSPLHF.

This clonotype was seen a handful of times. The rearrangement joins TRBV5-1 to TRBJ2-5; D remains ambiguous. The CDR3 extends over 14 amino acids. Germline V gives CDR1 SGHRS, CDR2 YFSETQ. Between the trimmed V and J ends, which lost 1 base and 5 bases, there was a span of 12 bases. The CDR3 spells CASSLLLDGETQYF. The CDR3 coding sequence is TGCGCCAGCAGCTTGCTTTTGGACGGTGAGACCCAGTACTTC.

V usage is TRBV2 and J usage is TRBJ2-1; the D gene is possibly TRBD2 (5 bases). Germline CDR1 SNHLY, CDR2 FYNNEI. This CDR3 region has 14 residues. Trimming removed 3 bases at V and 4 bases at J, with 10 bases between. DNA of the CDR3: TGTGCCAGCAGTGACAGCGGAGCGTACAATGAGCAGTTCTTC. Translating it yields CASSDSGAYNEQFF.

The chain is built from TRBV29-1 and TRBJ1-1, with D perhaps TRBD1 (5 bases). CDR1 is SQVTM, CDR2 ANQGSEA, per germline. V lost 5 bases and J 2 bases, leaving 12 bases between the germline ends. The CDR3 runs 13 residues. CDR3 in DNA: TGCAGCGTTTATCGGGGGATAAACACTGAAGCTTTCTTT. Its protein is CSVYRGINTEAFF.

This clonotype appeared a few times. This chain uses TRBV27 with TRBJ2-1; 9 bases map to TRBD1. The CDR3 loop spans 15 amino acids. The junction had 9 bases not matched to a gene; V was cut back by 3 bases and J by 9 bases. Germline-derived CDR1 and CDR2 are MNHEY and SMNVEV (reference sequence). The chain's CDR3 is CASSLYRGRGSEQFF. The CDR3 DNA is TGTGCCAGCAGTTTGTACAGGGGGCGCGGGAGTGAGCAGTTCTTC.

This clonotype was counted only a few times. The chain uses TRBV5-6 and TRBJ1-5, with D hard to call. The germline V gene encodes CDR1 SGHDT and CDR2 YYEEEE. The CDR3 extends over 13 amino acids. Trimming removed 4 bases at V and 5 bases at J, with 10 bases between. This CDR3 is CASSRAIDQPQHF. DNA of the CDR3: TGTGCCAGCAGCCGTGCGATCGATCAGCCCCAGCATTTT.

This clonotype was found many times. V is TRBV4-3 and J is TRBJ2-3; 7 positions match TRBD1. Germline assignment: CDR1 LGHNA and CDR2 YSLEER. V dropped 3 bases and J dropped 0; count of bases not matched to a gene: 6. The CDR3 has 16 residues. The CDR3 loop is CASSQTTGASTDTQYF. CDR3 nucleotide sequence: TGCGCCAGCAGCCAGACCACAGGGGCTAGCACAGATACGCAGTATTTT.

DNA of the CDR3: TGCGCCAGCAGCCAAGGTTCGCGACTTTTGGGCAATCAGCCCCAGCATTTT. This sequence encodes CASSQGSRLLGNQPQHF. J is TRBJ1-5 and V is TRBV4-1; D remains unclear. CDR1 and CDR2 from the germline V gene are MGHRA and YSYEKL. V was trimmed by 1 base and J by 2 bases, leaving 15 bases between them. There are 17 residues in the CDR3.

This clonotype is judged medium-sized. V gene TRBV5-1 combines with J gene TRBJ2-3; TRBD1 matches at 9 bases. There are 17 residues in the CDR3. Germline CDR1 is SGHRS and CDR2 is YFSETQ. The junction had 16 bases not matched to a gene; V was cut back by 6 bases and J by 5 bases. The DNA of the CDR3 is TGCGCCAGCACCTACGGAGGGACAGGGCTGGCGGGAGATACGCAGTATTTT. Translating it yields CASTYGGTGLAGDTQYF.

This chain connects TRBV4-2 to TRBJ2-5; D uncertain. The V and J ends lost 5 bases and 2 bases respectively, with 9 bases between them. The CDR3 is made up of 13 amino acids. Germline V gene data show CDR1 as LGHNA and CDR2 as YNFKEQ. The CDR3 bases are TGTGCCAGCAGCGAGCTTTTTCAAGAGACCCAGTACTTC. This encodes CASSELFQETQYF.

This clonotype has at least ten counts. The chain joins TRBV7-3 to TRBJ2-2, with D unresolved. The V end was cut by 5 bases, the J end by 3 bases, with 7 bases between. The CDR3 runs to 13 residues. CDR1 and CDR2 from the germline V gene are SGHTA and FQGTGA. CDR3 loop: CASSLSYTGELFF. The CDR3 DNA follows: TGTGCCAGCAGCCTTAGTTACACCGGGGAGCTGTTTTTT.

CDR3 DNA: TGTGCCATCACGAACGGGGGGGCCTCAGGGACAGATACGCAGTATTTT. Its translation is CAITNGGASGTDTQYF. The chain recombines TRBV10-3 with TRBJ2-3; 8 nucleotides match TRBD2. There are 16 residues in the CDR3. V lost 7 bases to trimming and J lost 3 bases; unmatched junction nucleotides: 12. Germline-derived CDR1 and CDR2 are ENHRY and SYGVKD.